A selection of T cell receptor beta chains follows, all from one sample in a study of post-analysis software for immune sequencing data. TCRdb processed the PCR reads anew with MiXCR; each CDR3 protein has one entry. The sample holds 650,000 to 900,000 distinct CDR3 sequences, about 45% seen once. The sample taken for sequencing was blood. All receptors derive from a girl aged 5 to 17 with multiple sclerosis. Both conserved end residues are part of each CDR3.

v_call: TRBV20-1; j_call: TRBJ2-1; cdr3_length: 15; cdr3_aa: CSARSKDPFYNEQFF
v_call: TRBV5-5; j_call: TRBJ2-6; cdr3_length: 18; cdr3_aa: CASSALTSAHSGANVLTF
v_call: TRBV2; j_call: TRBJ2-3; cdr3_length: 14; cdr3_aa: CASHRDISTDTQYF
v_call: TRBV20-1; j_call: TRBJ1-5; cdr3_length: 15; cdr3_aa: CSARGVGQGNQPQHF
v_call: TRBV5-1; j_call: TRBJ2-3; cdr3_length: 12; cdr3_aa: CASSQTRDTQYF
v_call: TRBV20-1; j_call: TRBJ2-7; cdr3_length: 17; cdr3_aa: CSASLKRGAGVPYEQYF
v_call: TRBV12-3/TRBV12-4; j_call: TRBJ1-2; cdr3_length: 14; cdr3_aa: CASSSLLDRYGYTF
v_call: TRBV29-1; j_call: TRBJ2-7; cdr3_length: 13; cdr3_aa: CSVQGPFSYEQYF
v_call: TRBV7-9; j_call: TRBJ2-3; cdr3_length: 17; cdr3_aa: CASSSPRGARVEDTQYF
v_call: TRBV27; j_call: TRBJ2-1; cdr3_length: 15; cdr3_aa: CASSSFGAGANEQFF
v_call: TRBV20-1; j_call: TRBJ2-1; cdr3_length: 14; cdr3_aa: CSARDPGRGNEQFF
v_call: TRBV7-9; j_call: TRBJ1-2; cdr3_length: 15; cdr3_aa: CASSRNEVKSGGYTF
v_call: TRBV29-1; j_call: TRBJ1-1; cdr3_length: 13; cdr3_aa: CSALTGRDTEAFF
v_call: TRBV7-3; j_call: TRBJ2-7; cdr3_length: 13; cdr3_aa: CASSLRARGEQYF
v_call: TRBV11-3; j_call: TRBJ2-1; cdr3_length: 18; cdr3_aa: CASSSRVAGAGVYNEQFF
v_call: TRBV4-3; j_call: TRBJ2-5; cdr3_length: 15; cdr3_aa: CASSPRDRGWETQYF
v_call: TRBV5-1; j_call: TRBJ2-7; cdr3_length: 14; cdr3_aa: CASRGSPGPYEQYF
v_call: TRBV12-3/TRBV12-4; j_call: TRBJ2-3; cdr3_length: 17; cdr3_aa: CASSPPKREGRTDTQYF
v_call: TRBV20-1; j_call: TRBJ2-1; cdr3_length: 15; cdr3_aa: CSARGTSGTENEQFF
v_call: TRBV6-5; j_call: TRBJ1-2; cdr3_length: 16; cdr3_aa: CASSSPSGGGGYGYTF
v_call: TRBV4-3; j_call: TRBJ1-5; cdr3_length: 15; cdr3_aa: CVSSQDRGGSQPQHF
v_call: TRBV4-3; j_call: TRBJ1-2; cdr3_length: 15; cdr3_aa: CASSQATGGVYGYTF
v_call: TRBV7-9; j_call: TRBJ1-1; cdr3_length: 13; cdr3_aa: CASSLNRDTEAFF
v_call: TRBV27; j_call: TRBJ2-7; cdr3_length: 15; cdr3_aa: CASSPTGLLPYEQYF
v_call: TRBV5-1; j_call: TRBJ2-7; cdr3_length: 15; cdr3_aa: CASTGQGRTSYEQYF
v_call: TRBV6-5; j_call: TRBJ1-1; cdr3_length: 13; cdr3_aa: CASSYSGSTEAFF
v_call: TRBV7-9; j_call: TRBJ2-3; cdr3_length: 16; cdr3_aa: CASSPGTNGNTDTQYF
v_call: TRBV7-8; j_call: TRBJ2-5; cdr3_length: 17; cdr3_aa: CASSLGGAGVVVNEQYF
v_call: TRBV12-3/TRBV12-4; j_call: TRBJ2-7; cdr3_length: 18; cdr3_aa: CASSPAAGTSDRAYEQYF
v_call: TRBV7-9; j_call: TRBJ2-7; cdr3_length: 12; cdr3_aa: CASSRFPHEQYF
v_call: TRBV7-3; j_call: TRBJ2-1; cdr3_length: 19; cdr3_aa: CASSPLGLAGGGSYNEQFF
v_call: TRBV20-1; j_call: TRBJ2-5; cdr3_length: 15; cdr3_aa: CSARGDRGEWETQYF
v_call: TRBV11-1; j_call: TRBJ2-3; cdr3_length: 16; cdr3_aa: CASSKGLAASTDTQYF
v_call: TRBV5-4; j_call: TRBJ2-5; cdr3_length: 15; cdr3_aa: CASSPTRQGEETQYF
v_call: TRBV20-1; j_call: TRBJ2-7; cdr3_length: 14; cdr3_aa: CSASPGQITYEQYF
v_call: TRBV20-1; j_call: TRBJ2-1; cdr3_length: 15; cdr3_aa: CSARDLLAGWDEQFF
v_call: TRBV6-5; j_call: TRBJ1-1; cdr3_length: 16; cdr3_aa: CASSYQGARLGTEAFF
v_call: TRBV6-1; j_call: TRBJ1-5; cdr3_length: 15; cdr3_aa: CASMGQRLSNQPQHF
v_call: TRBV28; j_call: TRBJ1-5; cdr3_length: 19; cdr3_aa: CASSFGGRGHSSINQPQHF
v_call: TRBV29-1; j_call: TRBJ2-3; cdr3_length: 13; cdr3_aa: CSVALTVSDTQYF
v_call: TRBV12-3/TRBV12-4; j_call: TRBJ2-7; cdr3_length: 16; cdr3_aa: CASSNRAKWGSYEQYF
v_call: TRBV21-1; j_call: TRBJ2-4; cdr3_length: 16; cdr3_aa: CASSSRFEHAKNIQYF
v_call: TRBV7-2; j_call: TRBJ2-1; cdr3_length: 17; cdr3_aa: CASSLPGLAGVAGEQFF
v_call: TRBV12-3/TRBV12-4; j_call: TRBJ2-1; cdr3_length: 15; cdr3_aa: CASSSYSTGENEQFF
v_call: TRBV5-1; j_call: TRBJ2-6; cdr3_length: 18; cdr3_aa: CASSLEGQGAIGANVLTF
v_call: TRBV12-3/TRBV12-4; j_call: TRBJ1-5; cdr3_length: 13; cdr3_aa: CASSGADYQPQHF
v_call: TRBV12-3/TRBV12-4; j_call: TRBJ2-3; cdr3_length: 15; cdr3_aa: CASSLGLDRVDTQYF